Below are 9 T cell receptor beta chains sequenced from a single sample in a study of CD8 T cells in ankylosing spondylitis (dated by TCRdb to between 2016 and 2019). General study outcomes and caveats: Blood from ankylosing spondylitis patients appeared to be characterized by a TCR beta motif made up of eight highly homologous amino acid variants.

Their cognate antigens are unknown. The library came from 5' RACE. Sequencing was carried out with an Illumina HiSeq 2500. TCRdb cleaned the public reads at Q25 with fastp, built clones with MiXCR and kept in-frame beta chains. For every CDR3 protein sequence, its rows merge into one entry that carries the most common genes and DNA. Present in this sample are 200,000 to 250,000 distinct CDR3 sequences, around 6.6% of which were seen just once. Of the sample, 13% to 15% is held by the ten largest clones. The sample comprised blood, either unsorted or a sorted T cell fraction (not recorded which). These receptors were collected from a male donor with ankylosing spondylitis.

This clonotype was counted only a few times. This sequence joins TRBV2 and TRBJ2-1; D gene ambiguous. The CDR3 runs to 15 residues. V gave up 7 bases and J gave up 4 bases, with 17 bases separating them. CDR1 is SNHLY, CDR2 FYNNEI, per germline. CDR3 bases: TGTGCCAGCACGCGTACCGGAGCCGGATACAATGAGCAGTTCTTC. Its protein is CASTRTGAGYNEQFF.

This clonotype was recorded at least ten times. CDR3 coding DNA: TGTGCCAGCAGCCGGACAGGGACCTACGAGCAGTACTTC. Translated, it gives CASSRTGTYEQYF. J is TRBJ2-7 and V is TRBV27, with 8 bases aligning to TRBD1. Germline CDR1 and CDR2: MNHEY and SMNVEV (reference sequence). V shed 6 bases and J 2 bases; nucleotides not matched to a gene: 3. CDR3 length: 13 residues.

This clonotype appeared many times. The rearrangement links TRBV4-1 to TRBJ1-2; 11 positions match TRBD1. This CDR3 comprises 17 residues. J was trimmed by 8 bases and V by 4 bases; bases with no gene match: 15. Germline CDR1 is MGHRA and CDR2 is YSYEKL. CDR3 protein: CASSPSPGTGGRWGYTF. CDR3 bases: TGCGCCAGCAGCCCGTCACCCGGGACAGGGGGTCGGTGGGGCTACACCTTC.

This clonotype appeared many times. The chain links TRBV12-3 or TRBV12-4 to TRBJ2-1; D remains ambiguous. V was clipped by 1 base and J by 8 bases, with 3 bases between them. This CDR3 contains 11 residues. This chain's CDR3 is CASSLVYEQFF. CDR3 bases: TGTGCCAGCAGTTTAGTTTATGAGCAGTTCTTC.

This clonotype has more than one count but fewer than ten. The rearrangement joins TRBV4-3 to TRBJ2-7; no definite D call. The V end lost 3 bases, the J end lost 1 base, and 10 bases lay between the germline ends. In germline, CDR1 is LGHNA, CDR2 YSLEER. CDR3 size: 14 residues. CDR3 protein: CASSQAQSSYEQYF. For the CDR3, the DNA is TGCGCCAGCAGCCAGGCCCAGTCTTCCTACGAGCAGTACTTC.

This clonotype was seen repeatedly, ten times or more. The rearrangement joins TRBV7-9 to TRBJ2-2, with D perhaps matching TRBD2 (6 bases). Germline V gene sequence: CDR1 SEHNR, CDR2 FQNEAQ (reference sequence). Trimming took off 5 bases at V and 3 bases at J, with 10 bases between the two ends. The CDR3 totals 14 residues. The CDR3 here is CASSDGGYTGELFF. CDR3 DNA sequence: TGTGCCAGCAGCGATGGAGGGTACACCGGGGAGCTGTTTTTT.

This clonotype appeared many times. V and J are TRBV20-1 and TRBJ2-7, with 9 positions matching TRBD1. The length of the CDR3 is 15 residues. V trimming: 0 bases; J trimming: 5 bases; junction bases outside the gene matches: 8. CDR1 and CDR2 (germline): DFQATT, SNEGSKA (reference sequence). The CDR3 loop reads CSARDSGTGNHEQYF. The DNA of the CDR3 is TGCAGTGCTAGAGACTCCGGGACAGGGAACCACGAGCAGTACTTC.

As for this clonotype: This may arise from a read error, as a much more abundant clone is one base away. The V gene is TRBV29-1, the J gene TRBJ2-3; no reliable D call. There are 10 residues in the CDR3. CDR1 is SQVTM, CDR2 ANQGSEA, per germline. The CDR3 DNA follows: TGCAACCCTGTCACAGATACGCAGTATTTT. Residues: CNPVTDTQYF.

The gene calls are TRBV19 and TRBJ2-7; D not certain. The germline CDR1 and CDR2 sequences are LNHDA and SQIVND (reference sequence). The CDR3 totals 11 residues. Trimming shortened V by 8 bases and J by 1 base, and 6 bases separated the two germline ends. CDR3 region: CASLNSYEQYF. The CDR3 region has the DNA TGTGCCAGTCTCAATTCCTACGAGCAGTACTTC. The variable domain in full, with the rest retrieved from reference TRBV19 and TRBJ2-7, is DGGITQSPKYLFRKEGQNVTLSCEQNLNHDAMYWYRQDPGQGLRLIYYSQIVNDFQKGDIAEGYSVSREKKESFPLTVTSAQKNPTAFYLCASLNSYEQYFGPGTRLTVT.